Each of the 22 T cell receptor beta chains below was sequenced from the same sample in a study of cytomegalovirus exposure and HLA in healthy donors. Vbeta (60) and Jbeta (13) primers were used in the PCR. Using immunoSEQ multiplex PCR, the repertoire was profiled, and TCRdb retains in-frame clones only, with some absent. The table has about 110,000 clones, 82% seen once. The sequencing input was PBMCs. Every receptor here comes from a woman aged 18-29 years in good health and CMV-seronegative.

This clone was seen a few times. The V and J genes are TRBV19 and TRBJ2-1; perhaps TRBD2 as D (6 bases). The CDR3 runs to 14 residues. V dropped 4 bases and J dropped 2 bases, with 9 bases sitting between them. Germline V lookup: CDR1 LNHDA, CDR2 SQIVND (reference sequence). CDR3 region: CASSRRTTYNEQFF. As DNA, the CDR3 is TGTGCCAGTAGTAGGCGGACTACCTACAATGAGCAGTTCTTC.

Details on this clone: Additional DNA sequences in this sample encode the identical CDR3. V and J are TRBV29-1 and TRBJ1-1; D is unclear. V was cut by 5 bases and J by 1 base, with 14 bases left in between. From germline, CDR1 is SQVTM and CDR2 ANQGSEA. The CDR3 contains 14 residues. CDR3 nucleotide sequence: TGCAGCGTTAAAATGTTGGCGGAGAACACTGAAGCTTTCTTT. Its protein product is CSVKMLAENTEAFF. The entire variable domain, with the rest obtained from reference TRBV29-1 and TRBJ1-1, is as follows: SAVISQKPSRDICQRGTSLTIQCQVDSQVTMMFWYRQQPGQSLTLIATANQGSEATYESGFVIDKFPISRPNLTFSTLTVSNMSPEDSSIYLCSVKMLAENTEAFFGQGTRLTVV.

The chain employs TRBV1 and TRBJ1-1. TRBV1 is an annotated pseudogene. The CDR3 is 12 residues long. In nucleotides, the CDR3 is TGCACCAGCAGCCAAGGTTCCGCTGAAGCTTTCTTT. It encodes CTSSQGSAEAFF.

Notes on this clone: Since the CDR3 does not end with the conserved phenylalanine or tryptophan, this likely comes from a read error. The DNA is left out, because the CDR3 cannot be placed on it with certainty; the CDR3 is given as TCRdb lists it. The genes are TRBV21-1 and TRBJ1-1; the DNA was not compared with TRBD1, the D call given in the table. TRBV21-1 is reported as a pseudogene. The CDR3 spans 9 amino acids, including both terminal residues. This CDR3 is CASSTPPGG.

V gene TRBV6-1 combines with J gene TRBJ2-7; D is unclear. Trimming shortened V by 3 bases and J by 3 bases, and 6 bases separated the two germline ends. Per the germline V gene, CDR1 is MNHNS and CDR2 is SASEGT. The CDR3 runs to 12 residues. The CDR3 region is CASSDIRYEQYF. CDR3 nucleotides: TGTGCCAGCAGTGATATCCGCTACGAGCAGTACTTC.

The chain uses TRBV5-1 and TRBJ1-2, with TRBD1 as a possible D gene (5 bases). The V gene's germline CDR1 is SGHRS and CDR2 YFSETQ. CDR3 length equals 14 residues. Trimming removed 0 bases from V and 3 bases from J, with 9 bases in between. CDR3 nucleotides: TGCGCCAGCAGCTTGGTACAGGATGACTATGGCTACACCTTC. Its translation: CASSLVQDDYGYTF.

The chain uses TRBV28 and TRBJ1-1; possibly TRBD1 for D (6 bases). Germline-derived CDR1 and CDR2 are MDHEN and SYDVKM. CDR3 length: 12 amino acids. Trimming removed 6 bases from V and 7 bases from J, with 12 bases in between. The CDR3 DNA is TGTGCCAGCAGCCCCGACAGGTTTGAAGCTTTCTTT. Translating it yields CASSPDRFEAFF.

This chain uses TRBV4-2 with TRBJ2-7; 9 nucleotides line up with TRBD2. Germline V CDR1 and CDR2: LGHNA, YNFKEQ. V was clipped by 0 bases and J by 6 bases; unmatched bases: 6. This CDR3 is 15 amino acids long. CDR3 in amino acids: CASSQEVAGELEQYF. For the CDR3, the DNA is TGTGCCAGCAGCCAAGAAGTAGCGGGAGAACTCGAGCAGTACTTC.

The CDR3 region has the DNA TGTGCCAGCAGCGCAGGGGTCTATGGCTACACCTTC. Protein sequence: CASSAGVYGYTF. The rearrangement links TRBV14 to TRBJ1-2; TRBD1 is a possible D gene (6 bases). The CDR3 has 12 residues. Germline CDR1 reads SGHDN; CDR2 reads FVKESK. V lost 5 bases and J 4 bases, leaving 8 bases between the germline ends.

V usage is TRBV29-1 and J usage is TRBJ2-3; D might be TRBD2 (6 bases). Germline V gives CDR1 SQVTM, CDR2 ANQGSEA. V shed 6 bases and J shed 2 bases, with 12 bases lying between them. The CDR3 consists of 13 residues. CDR3 sequence: CSVGGDATDTQYF. The CDR3 region has the DNA TGCAGCGTGGGGGGTGATGCCACAGATACGCAGTATTTT.

A remark on this clone: This specimen includes other DNA sequences encoding the same CDR3. V gene TRBV19 combines with J gene TRBJ1-1; D gene unclear. Trimming took 3 bases from V and 5 from J, leaving 10 bases between them. The CDR3 contains 13 residues. Germline V gene lookup returns CDR1 LNHDA and CDR2 SQIVND (reference sequence). The CDR3 region is CASSILGRTEAFF. The CDR3 DNA sequence: TGTGCCAGTAGTATTCTAGGGAGGACTGAAGCTTTCTTT. Full variable domain (outside the CDR3, taken from reference TRBV19 and TRBJ1-1): DGGITQSPKYLFRKEGQNVTLSCEQNLNHDAMYWYRQDPGQGLRLIYYSQIVNDFQKGDIAEGYSVSREKKESFPLTVTSAQKNPTAFYLCASSILGRTEAFFGQGTRLTVV.

The gene calls are TRBV9 and TRBJ1-4, with D unresolved. The V gene's germline CDR1 is SGDLS and CDR2 YYNGEE. With 0 bases removed from V and 6 bases from J, the gap between germline ends came to 12 bases. The CDR3 is 15 residues long. CDR3 region: CASSVGRRGYEKLFF. As DNA, the CDR3 is TGTGCCAGCAGCGTAGGTCGGCGGGGTTATGAAAAACTGTTTTTT.

In its sample, this clone was seen once. This CDR3 reads CASSLANSQPQHF. In DNA form, the CDR3 reads TGTGCCAGCAGCTTAGCGAACAGTCAGCCCCAGCATTTT. The chain links TRBV7-2 to TRBJ1-5; D remains unclear. V was trimmed by 0 bases and J by 6 bases, leaving 6 bases between them. Germline V gene lookup returns CDR1 SGHTA and CDR2 FQGNSA. The CDR3 is made up of 13 amino acids.

The genes are TRBV18 and TRBJ2-7; 8 bases line up with TRBD1. This CDR3 is 13 amino acids long. With 1 base clipped from V and 5 bases from J, the junction kept 1 base outside the gene matches. In germline, CDR1 is KGHSH, CDR2 LQKENI. CDR3 sequence (DNA): TGTGCCAGCTCACCACTGGGACAGGACGAGCAGTACTTC. Translation gives CASSPLGQDEQYF. Complete variable domain (other parts from reference TRBV18 and TRBJ2-7): NAGVMQNPRHLVRRRGQEARLRCSPMKGHSHVYWYRQLPEEGLKFMVYLQKENIIDESGMPKERFSAEFPKEGPSILRIQQVVRGDSAAYFCASSPLGQDEQYFGPGTRLTVT.

In this sample, this clone turned up a few times. The genes are TRBV4-3 and TRBJ1-2, with D maybe TRBD1 (6 bases). Trimming took off 3 bases at V and 5 bases at J, with 10 bases between the two ends. Germline lookup yields CDR1 LGHNA and CDR2 YSLEER. The CDR3 loop spans 13 amino acids. The CDR3 region has the DNA TGCGCCAGCAGCCAGGGGGCGTGGTATGGCTACACCTTC. It is translated as CASSQGAWYGYTF.

The rearrangement joins TRBV7-8 to TRBJ1-4, with TRBD1 matching over 8 bases. CDR1 is SGHVS and CDR2 is FQNEAQ in the germline V gene. Germline trimming cut 4 bases from V and 6 bases from J; bases unmatched to any gene: 7. The CDR3 spans 15 residues. The CDR3 sequence: CASSSRTGLDEKLFF. The CDR3 coding sequence is TGTGCCAGCAGCTCCCGGACAGGGTTAGATGAAAAACTGTTTTTT.

This clone was seen many times. V gene TRBV7-9 combines with J gene TRBJ2-3; 7 bases align to TRBD2. The germline V gene has CDR1 SEHNR and CDR2 FQNEAQ (reference sequence). The V segment lost 5 bases and the J segment 2 bases; nucleotides outside the gene matches: 4. The CDR3 consists of 14 residues. The CDR3 loop reads CASSASGTTDTQYF. CDR3 nucleotides: TGTGCCAGCAGCGCTAGCGGAACCACAGATACGCAGTATTTT.

In its sample, this clone was seen once. The chain links TRBV30 to TRBJ2-1, with 10 bases that match TRBD2. CDR1 and CDR2 from the germline V gene are GTSNPN and SVGIG (reference sequence). The V segment lost 7 bases and the J segment 4 bases; nucleotides outside the gene matches: 10. The CDR3 length is 15 residues. CDR3 protein: CASQPPAGGYNEQFF. In DNA, the CDR3 is TGTGCCTCCCAGCCTCCAGCGGGGGGGTACAATGAGCAGTTCTTC.

Note on this clone: The sample holds other DNA sequences that translate to the same CDR3. The DNA of the CDR3 is TGTGCCAGCAGCTCTTCGGAGACCCAGTACTTC. It specifies CASSSSETQYF. This chain joins TRBV11-2 and TRBJ2-5; D not resolved. Germline CDR1 SGHAT, CDR2 FQNNGV. The CDR3 is 11 residues long. Trimming stripped 4 bases from V and 5 bases from J, with 5 bases between. Looking up the rest from reference TRBV11-2 and TRBJ2-5 gives the full variable domain: EAGVAQSPRYKIIEKRQSVAFWCNPISGHATLYWYQQILGQGPKLLIQFQNNGVVDDSQLPKDRFSAERLKGVDSTLKIQPAKLEDSAVYLCASSSSETQYFGPGTRLLVL.

The rearrangement links TRBV9 to TRBJ2-1; 11 bases align to TRBD2. Germline loops: CDR1 SGDLS, CDR2 YYNGEE. V trimming: 2 bases; J trimming: 7 bases; junction bases outside the gene matches: 8. The length of the CDR3 is 16 residues. The DNA for the CDR3 is TGTGCCAGCAGCGTTGGGGGTAGCGGGGGGGCTAATGAGCAGTTCTTC. It is translated as CASSVGGSGGANEQFF.

DNA for the CDR3: TGCGCCAGCAGCTTGGATCAGGGTCGAGGGCAGTTCTTC. As protein: CASSLDQGRGQFF. This sequence joins TRBV5-1 and TRBJ2-1; tentatively, D is TRBD1 (5 bases). This CDR3 spans 13 amino acids. Per the germline V gene, CDR1 is SGHRS and CDR2 is YFSETQ. The V end lost 0 bases, the J end lost 12 bases, and 13 bases lay between the germline ends. Full variable domain (missing parts from reference TRBV5-1 and TRBJ2-1): KAGVTQTPRYLIKTRGQQVTLSCSPISGHRSVSWYQQTPGQGLQFLFEYFSETQRNKGNFPGRFSGRQFSNSRSEMNVSTLELGDSALYLCASSLDQGRGQFFGPGTRLTVL.

V is TRBV27 and J is TRBJ2-7, with 9 nucleotides matching TRBD1. Germline V lookup: CDR1 MNHEY, CDR2 SMNVEV (reference sequence). CDR3 length equals 15 residues. V lost 5 bases, J lost 3 bases, and 8 bases stayed unmatched. The CDR3 bases are TGTGCCAGCAGTCCACAGGGGGCGATCATCTACGAGCAGTACGTC. This translates into CASSPQGAIIYEQYV.